The 9 T cell receptor beta chains given below trace back to one sample, sequenced in a study of T cell changes during pregnancy in multiple sclerosis. Method: immunoSEQ multiplex PCR; TCRdb's copy keeps in-frame clones and lacks some. This table has under 65,000 clones, roughly 90% appearing once. The input for sequencing was peripheral blood, taken in the second trimester of pregnancy. Receptors were obtained from a female donor with multiple sclerosis, enrolled in a pregnancy study.

The chain links TRBV28 to TRBJ1-5; 10 bases are a match to TRBD1. The CDR3 has 16 amino acids. The V and J ends lost 5 bases and 7 bases, in that order; junction bases with no gene match: 11. Germline assignment: CDR1 MDHEN and CDR2 SYDVKM. As DNA, the CDR3 is TGTGCCAGCAGTCAACCGGGGACAGGGGTTTGGCAGCCCCAGCATTTT. Protein product: CASSQPGTGVWQPQHF.

This clone has a single count. The chain uses TRBV19 and TRBJ2-3, with a tentative D call TRBD1 (6 bases). Trimming removed 3 bases from V and 5 bases from J, with 18 bases in between. The CDR3 sequence is 16 residues long. Germline V CDR1 and CDR2: LNHDA, SQIVND (reference sequence). In DNA form, the CDR3 reads TGTGCCAGTAGTATTTTGTCTTCAGGGGATGTAGATACGCAGTATTTT. Amino acids: CASSILSSGDVDTQYF. Looking up the rest from reference TRBV19 and TRBJ2-3 gives the full variable domain: DGGITQSPKYLFRKEGQNVTLSCEQNLNHDAMYWYRQDPGQGLRLIYYSQIVNDFQKGDIAEGYSVSREKKESFPLTVTSAQKNPTAFYLCASSILSSGDVDTQYFGPGTRLTVL.

This chain uses TRBV7-2 with TRBJ2-1, with D hard to call. Germline loops: CDR1 SGHTA, CDR2 FQGNSA. V lost 2 bases, J lost 0 bases, and 11 bases lay in between. The CDR3 is made up of 16 amino acids. CDR3 sequence reads: CASSLTPESSYNEQFF. The CDR3 DNA sequence: TGTGCCAGCAGCTTAACCCCCGAGAGCTCCTACAATGAGCAGTTCTTC. Variable domain in full (rest from reference TRBV7-2 and TRBJ2-1): GAGVSQSPSNKVTEKGKDVELRCDPISGHTALYWYRQSLGQGLEFLIYFQGNSAPDKSGLPSDRFSAERTGGSVSTLTIQRTQQEDSAVYLCASSLTPESSYNEQFFGPGTRLTVL.

The V gene is TRBV6-4, the J gene TRBJ1-2; D possibly corresponds to TRBD1 (5 bases). This CDR3 is 13 amino acids long. Germline assignment: CDR1 MRHNA and CDR2 SNTAGT. Trimming stripped 5 bases from V and 4 bases from J, with 11 bases between. The CDR3 sequence: CASSPQGGYGYTF. The CDR3 DNA reads TGTGCCAGCAGTCCCCAGGGTGGCTATGGCTACACCTTC.

The rearrangement uses TRBV9 and TRBJ1-2, with TRBD1 as a possible D gene (5 bases). The ends were cut back, 4 bases at V and 5 bases at J, with 9 bases in the middle. CDR1 SGDLS and CDR2 YYNGEE come from the germline V gene. The CDR3 covers 12 residues. The CDR3 reads CASSPQGYGYTF. DNA of the CDR3: TGTGCCAGCAGCCCCCAGGGATATGGCTACACCTTC.

The chain couples TRBV9 to TRBJ2-1; TRBD2 matches 9 bases. There are 16 residues in the CDR3. Germline values: CDR1 SGDLS, CDR2 YYNGEE. The ends lost 0 bases at V and 5 bases at J; junction bases unmatched: 6. The CDR3: CASSVAGSGSNNEQFF. The CDR3 DNA follows: TGTGCCAGCAGCGTAGCAGGTAGCGGGAGCAACAATGAGCAGTTCTTC.

This chain uses TRBV2 with TRBJ2-1; 12 bases map to TRBD2. The CDR3 covers 21 residues. CDR1 is SNHLY, CDR2 FYNNEI, per germline. J gave up 3 bases and V 2 bases, and 17 bases lay outside the gene matches. CDR3 residues: CASSEPRLAGDLVNNYNEQFF. The CDR3 DNA sequence: TGTGCCAGCAGTGAACCCCGACTAGCGGGAGATCTCGTAAATAACTACAATGAGCAGTTCTTC. Combining the CDR3 with reference TRBV2 and TRBJ2-1 gives the whole variable domain EPEVTQTPSHQVTQMGQEVILRCVPISNHLYFYWYRQILGQKVEFLVSFYNNEISEKSEIFDDQFSVERPDGSNFTLKIRSTKLEDSAMYFCASSEPRLAGDLVNNYNEQFFGPGTRLTVL.

The V and J genes are TRBV28 and TRBJ2-1; 8 bases agree with TRBD2. Germline CDR1 MDHEN, CDR2 SYDVKM. The CDR3 runs 14 residues. V was pared by 7 bases and J by 8 bases, with 10 bases of the junction left unmatched. The CDR3, as DNA: TGTGCCAGCACCCTTAAGCGGGAGATACATGAGCAGTTCTTC. Translating gives CASTLKREIHEQFF. The full variable domain, with the rest looked up from reference TRBV28 and TRBJ2-1, is DVKVTQSSRYLVKRTGEKVFLECVQDMDHENMFWYRQDPGLGLRLIYFSYDVKMKEKGDIPEGYSVSREKKERFSLILESASTNQTSMYLCASTLKREIHEQFFGPGTRLTVL.

V is TRBV7-9 and J is TRBJ2-7, with 8 bases aligning to TRBD2. V lost 2 bases and J lost 0; bases outside the gene matches: 6. This CDR3 contains 16 residues. Germline assignment: CDR1 SEHNR and CDR2 FQNEAQ (reference sequence). This CDR3 is CASSLRAGLDSYEQYF. CDR3 DNA sequence: TGTGCCAGCAGCTTAAGGGCGGGACTAGACTCCTACGAGCAGTACTTC.